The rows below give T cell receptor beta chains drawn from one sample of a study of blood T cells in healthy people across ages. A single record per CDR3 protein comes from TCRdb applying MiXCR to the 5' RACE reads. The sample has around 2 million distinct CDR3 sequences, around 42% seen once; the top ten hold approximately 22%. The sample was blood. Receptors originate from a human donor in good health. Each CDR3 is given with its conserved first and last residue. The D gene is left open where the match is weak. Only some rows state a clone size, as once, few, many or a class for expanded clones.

DNA: TGTGCCAGCAGTTCGGGACTAGCGGGCGGCAATGAGCAGGTCTTC; CDR3: CASSSGLAGGNEQVF; V: TRBV6-5; size: .; D: TRBD2; J: TRBJ2-1
DNA: TGTGCCAGCAGTGAACTGCAGGGGGCATACAAATATGGCTACACCTTC; CDR3: CASSELQGAYKYGYTF; V: TRBV2; size: .; D: TRBD1; J: TRBJ1-2
DNA: TGTGCCAGCAGGCCTGGTTATAATTCACCCCTCCACTTT; CDR3: CASRPGYNSPLHF; V: TRBV9; size: .; D: .; J: TRBJ1-6
DNA: TGCAGTTCCGGAGTAATGCGGCCCCAGCATTTT; CDR3: CSSGVMRPQHF; V: TRBV20-1; size: .; D: .; J: TRBJ1-5
DNA: TGCAGCTCCGGGGATCTGGCCACTGAAGCTTTCTTT; CDR3: CSSGDLATEAFF; V: TRBV29-1; size: .; D: .; J: TRBJ1-1
DNA: TGTGCCAGCAGTGACCGGGGGGCCCTCGGGTCGGATACGCAGTATTTT; CDR3: CASSDRGALGSDTQYF; V: TRBV6-4; size: few; D: .; J: TRBJ2-3
DNA: TGTGCCGGTCAGGGGGTAAACACCGGGGAGCTGTTTTTT; CDR3: CAGQGVNTGELFF; V: TRBV6-5; size: once; D: TRBD1; J: TRBJ2-2
DNA: TGTGCCAGCCAGACAGAGAACACCGGGGAGCTGTTTTTT; CDR3: CASQTENTGELFF; V: TRBV6-1; size: .; D: .; J: TRBJ2-2
DNA: TGCGCCAGCAGTGGAGACGGGAACTCCTACGAGCAGTACTTC; CDR3: CASSGDGNSYEQYF; V: TRBV5-1; size: .; D: .; J: TRBJ2-7
DNA: TGTGCCAGCAGTTTCCAAAACCCTGGGACGGAAGCTTTCTTT; CDR3: CASSFQNPGTEAFF; V: TRBV12-3/TRBV12-4; size: .; D: .; J: TRBJ1-1
DNA: TGTGCCAGCTCAGCTCGTCAGGGGAATCCCTTCTATGGCTACACCTTC; CDR3: CASSARQGNPFYGYTF; V: TRBV18; size: .; D: .; J: TRBJ1-2
DNA: TGTGCCAGCAGTTACTCGGGGGGCCACTACGAGCAGTACTTC; CDR3: CASSYSGGHYEQYF; V: TRBV6-2/TRBV6-3; size: .; D: .; J: TRBJ2-7
DNA: TGTGCCAGCAGCCTCGGGGGGTCCGGAGGGATGTTGTACTTC; CDR3: CASSLGGSGGMLYF; V: TRBV14; size: .; D: TRBD2; J: TRBJ2-7
DNA: TGTGCCAGCAGTCCCGGGACAGGGGGGAGTCAGCCCCAGCATTTT; CDR3: CASSPGTGGSQPQHF; V: TRBV2; size: .; D: TRBD1; J: TRBJ1-5
DNA: TGTGCCAGCCTGGCCGGGGGGAATATCCTCGAGCAGTACTTC; CDR3: CASLAGGNILEQYF; V: TRBV7-2; size: .; D: TRBD2; J: TRBJ2-7
DNA: TGTGCCACCAGTGATAGGATTTCCACAGATACGCAGTATTTT; CDR3: CATSDRISTDTQYF; V: TRBV24-1; size: .; D: .; J: TRBJ2-3
DNA: TGTGCCAGCAGTTCACCCGGACAGGGAAGGAAGGAGACCCAGTACTTC; CDR3: CASSSPGQGRKETQYF; V: TRBV28; size: .; D: TRBD1; J: TRBJ2-5
DNA: TGTGCCAGCAGCGAAGGTCTAGTGGGGGATACCGGGGAGCTGTTTTTT; CDR3: CASSEGLVGDTGELFF; V: TRBV3-1; size: .; D: .; J: TRBJ2-2
DNA: TGCAGTGCCCGTATGGCGGGGGCGGAAGGGGCCAACGTCCTGACTTTC; CDR3: CSARMAGAEGANVLTF; V: TRBV20-1; size: many; D: .; J: TRBJ2-6
DNA: TGTGCCAGCAGGCCGGGGGGGATGAGCGAGACCCAGTACTTC; CDR3: CASRPGGMSETQYF; V: TRBV7-2; size: .; D: TRBD2; J: TRBJ2-5
DNA: TGTGCCAGCACCGTCAGACTAGCGGGGTACAATGAGCAGTTCTTC; CDR3: CASTVRLAGYNEQFF; V: TRBV7-2; size: .; D: TRBD2; J: TRBJ2-1
DNA: TGTGCCAGCAGTGGCCTACAGGGGCATAGCAATCAGCCCCAGCATTTT; CDR3: CASSGLQGHSNQPQHF; V: TRBV6-1; size: few; D: TRBD1; J: TRBJ1-5
DNA: TGTGCCAGCAGCTTACAAGGTGACGTGCAGTTCTTC; CDR3: CASSLQGDVQFF; V: TRBV7-2; size: .; D: .; J: TRBJ2-1
DNA: TGCAGTGCCCATGAGACAGGGGACGAGCAGTACTTC; CDR3: CSAHETGDEQYF; V: TRBV20-1; size: few; D: TRBD1; J: TRBJ2-7
DNA: TGCGCCAGCAGCTTCCGCGAATCCGGGACTGGGGCCAACGTCCTGACTTTC; CDR3: CASSFRESGTGANVLTF; V: TRBV4-1; size: few; D: .; J: TRBJ2-6
DNA: TGTGCCGGCGGACAGGGGATTAACTATGGCTACACCTTC; CDR3: CAGGQGINYGYTF; V: TRBV6-2/TRBV6-3; size: .; D: TRBD1; J: TRBJ1-2
DNA: TGTGCCAGCAGCAAAGCCCCCTCTTGTGGGTACGAGCAGTACTTC; CDR3: CASSKAPSCGYEQYF; V: TRBV21-1; size: few; D: .; J: TRBJ2-7
DNA: TGTGCCAGTCTGACAGGGGAATACAATGAGCAGTTCTTC; CDR3: CASLTGEYNEQFF; V: TRBV12-3/TRBV12-4; size: .; D: TRBD1; J: TRBJ2-1
DNA: TGTGCCAGCAGCCCAGAGGCCCCCACCGACGGTTCTGGGGCCAACGTCCTGACTTTC; CDR3: CASSPEAPTDGSGANVLTF; V: TRBV13; size: .; D: .; J: TRBJ2-6
DNA: TGTGCCAGCACCGTTCCAGGTACAGATACGCAGTATTTT; CDR3: CASTVPGTDTQYF; V: TRBV11-2; size: .; D: .; J: TRBJ2-3
DNA: TGTGCCAGCAGCTTAGCGTACGGGAACACTGAAGCTTTCTTT; CDR3: CASSLAYGNTEAFF; V: TRBV7-8; size: .; D: .; J: TRBJ1-1
DNA: TGTGCCAGCGGTGCCCAGGGGGTCACTGAAGCTTTCTTT; CDR3: CASGAQGVTEAFF; V: TRBV2; size: .; D: TRBD1; J: TRBJ1-1
DNA: TGCAGCGTTGGCGCTAGGCCTGCAGATACGCAGTATTTT; CDR3: CSVGARPADTQYF; V: TRBV29-1; size: few; D: .; J: TRBJ2-3
DNA: TGTGCCAGCAGCTTAGCGTCCCTAGCGGGGGGGCGCTACGAGCAGTACTTC; CDR3: CASSLASLAGGRYEQYF; V: TRBV7-2; size: .; D: TRBD2; J: TRBJ2-7
DNA: TGTGCCATCAGCGAACAGGTGGGGATGGAAGCTTTCTTT; CDR3: CAISEQVGMEAFF; V: TRBV10-3; size: once; D: .; J: TRBJ1-1
DNA: TGTGCCAGCAGTGTTAGTCAGAATTCTAACTATGGCTACACCTTC; CDR3: CASSVSQNSNYGYTF; V: TRBV6-5; size: few; D: .; J: TRBJ1-2
DNA: TGTGCTAGTGGTTTGGACGGATCCCTGACTTTC; CDR3: CASGLDGSLTF; V: TRBV12-5; size: .; D: .; J: TRBJ2-6
DNA: TGTGCCAGCAGCACCGGGACAGGGTTCGTTCGGGAGCAGTTCTTC; CDR3: CASSTGTGFVREQFF; V: TRBV12-3/TRBV12-4; size: few; D: TRBD1; J: TRBJ2-1
DNA: TGTGCCAGCAGCTTACTTGGGACACTGAACACCGGGGAGCTGTTTTTT; CDR3: CASSLLGTLNTGELFF; V: TRBV7-2; size: .; D: .; J: TRBJ2-2
DNA: TGCGCCAGCAGCTTGACGATGACAGGGAATACGCAGTATTTT; CDR3: CASSLTMTGNTQYF; V: TRBV5-1; size: .; D: TRBD1; J: TRBJ2-3